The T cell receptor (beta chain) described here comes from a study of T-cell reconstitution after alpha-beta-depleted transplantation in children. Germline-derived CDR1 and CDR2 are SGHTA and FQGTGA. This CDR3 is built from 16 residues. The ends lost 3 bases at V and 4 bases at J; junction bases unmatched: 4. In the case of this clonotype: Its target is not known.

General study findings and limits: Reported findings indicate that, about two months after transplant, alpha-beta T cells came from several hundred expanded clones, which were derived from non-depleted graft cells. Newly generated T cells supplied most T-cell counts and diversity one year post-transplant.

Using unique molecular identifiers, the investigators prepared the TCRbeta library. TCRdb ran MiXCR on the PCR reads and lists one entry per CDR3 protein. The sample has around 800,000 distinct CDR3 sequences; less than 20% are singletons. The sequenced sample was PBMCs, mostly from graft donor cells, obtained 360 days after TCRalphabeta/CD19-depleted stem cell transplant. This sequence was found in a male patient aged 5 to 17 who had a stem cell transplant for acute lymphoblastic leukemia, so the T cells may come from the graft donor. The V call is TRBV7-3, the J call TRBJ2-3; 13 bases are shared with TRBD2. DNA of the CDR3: TGTGCCAGCAGCTTCTCACTAGCGGGAGGGCCAGATACGCAGTATTTT. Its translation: CASSFSLAGGPDTQYF.